This TCR beta chain was found in a study of blood T cells in healthy people across ages. Study summary: Template switching caught about one barcoded beta molecule for each two T cells.

The authors ran a second PCR of roughly 6 to 12 cycles using a sample-barcoded 5' primer and a J-beta primer mix. The template-switch adaptor, which had 12 random nucleotides, put a tag on each cDNA molecule. TCRdb recomputed calls from the 5' RACE reads with MiXCR, one row per CDR3 protein. The sample yields under 2,000,000 distinct CDR3 sequences, just under 50% seen once. Findings and limits, study-wide: Diversity estimated from one million T cells was considered an underestimate. Measured against age, TCR beta diversity per million T cells decreased in a roughly linear manner.

Germline V lookup: CDR1 DFQATT, CDR2 SNEGSKA (reference sequence). This CDR3 comprises 14 residues. The ends lost 4 bases at V and 6 bases at J; junction bases unmatched: 8. In this sample, this clonotype turned up once. Its antigen is undetermined. Sequencing input: blood. The TCR sequence derives from a woman between 35 and 50 years old in good health. The rearrangement links TRBV20-1 to TRBJ2-1, with 8 bases matching TRBD2. CDR3 sequence (DNA): TGCAGTGCTACGGACGGGGGGGCGGGCAATGAGCAGTTCTTC. Translating gives CSATDGGAGNEQFF.